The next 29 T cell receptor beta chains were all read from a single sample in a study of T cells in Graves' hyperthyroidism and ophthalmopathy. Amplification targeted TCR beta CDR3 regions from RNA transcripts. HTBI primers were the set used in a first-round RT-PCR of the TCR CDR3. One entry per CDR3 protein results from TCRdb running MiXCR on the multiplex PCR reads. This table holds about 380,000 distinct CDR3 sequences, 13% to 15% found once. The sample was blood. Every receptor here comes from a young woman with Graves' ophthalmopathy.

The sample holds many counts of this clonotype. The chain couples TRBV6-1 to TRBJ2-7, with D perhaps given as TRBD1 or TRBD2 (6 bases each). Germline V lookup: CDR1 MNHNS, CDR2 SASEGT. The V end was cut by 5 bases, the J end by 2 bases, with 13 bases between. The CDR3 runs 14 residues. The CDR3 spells CASSSGGPAYEQYF. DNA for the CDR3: TGTGCCAGCAGTAGTGGGGGGCCAGCCTACGAGCAGTACTTC.

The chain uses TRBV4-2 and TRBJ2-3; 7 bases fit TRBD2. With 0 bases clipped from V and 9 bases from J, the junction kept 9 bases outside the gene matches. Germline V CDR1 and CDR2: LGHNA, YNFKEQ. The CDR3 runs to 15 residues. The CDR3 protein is CASSQEGVKAGTQYF. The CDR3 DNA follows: TGTGCCAGCAGCCAAGAAGGAGTAAAAGCGGGAACGCAGTATTTT.

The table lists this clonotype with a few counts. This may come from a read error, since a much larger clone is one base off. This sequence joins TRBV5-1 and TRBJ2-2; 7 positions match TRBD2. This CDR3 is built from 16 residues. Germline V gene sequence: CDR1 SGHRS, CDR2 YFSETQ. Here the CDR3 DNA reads TGCGCCGGCAGCCCGTTAGCGGGCTCGAACACCGGGGAGCTGTTTTTT. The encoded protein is CAGSPLAGSNTGELFF.

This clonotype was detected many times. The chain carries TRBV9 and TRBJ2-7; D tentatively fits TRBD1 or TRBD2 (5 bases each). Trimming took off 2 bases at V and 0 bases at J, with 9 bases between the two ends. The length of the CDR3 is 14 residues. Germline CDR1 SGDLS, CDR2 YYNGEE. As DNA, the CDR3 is TGTGCCAGCAGCGTCACCGGGACCTCCTACGAGCAGTACTTC. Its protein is CASSVTGTSYEQYF.

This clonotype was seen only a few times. The CDR3 DNA reads as TGCAGCGTCGGTCAGGGAACCGGGGAGCTGTTTTTT. Amino acid sequence: CSVGQGTGELFF. The V gene is TRBV29-1, the J gene TRBJ2-2; D possibly corresponds to TRBD1 (5 bases). In germline, CDR1 is SQVTM, CDR2 ANQGSEA. V was clipped by 6 bases and J by 5 bases, with 10 bases between them. CDR3 length: 12 amino acids.

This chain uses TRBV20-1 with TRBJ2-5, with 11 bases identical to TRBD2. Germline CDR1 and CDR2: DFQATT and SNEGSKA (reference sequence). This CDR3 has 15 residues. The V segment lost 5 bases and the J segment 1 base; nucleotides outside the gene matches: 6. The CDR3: CSAFSSGGPQETQYF. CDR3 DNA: TGCAGTGCTTTCTCTAGCGGGGGGCCCCAAGAGACCCAGTACTTC.

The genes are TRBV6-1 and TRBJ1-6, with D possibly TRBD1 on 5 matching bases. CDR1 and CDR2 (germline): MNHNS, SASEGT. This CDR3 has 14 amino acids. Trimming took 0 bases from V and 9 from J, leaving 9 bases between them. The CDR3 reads CASSEAWGVSPLHF. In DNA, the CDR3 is TGTGCCAGCAGTGAAGCGTGGGGGGTTTCACCCCTCCACTTT.

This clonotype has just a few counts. CDR3 sequence reads: CASSSRGGNYNEQFF. The CDR3 DNA follows: TGTGCCAGCAGCTCACGGGGGGGTAACTACAATGAGCAGTTCTTC. The chain is built from TRBV7-3 and TRBJ2-1; 8 positions agree with TRBD2. After removal of 4 bases from V and 3 bases from J, the junction contained 5 bases not matched to a gene. The CDR3 runs 15 residues. Germline V gives CDR1 SGHTA, CDR2 FQGTGA.

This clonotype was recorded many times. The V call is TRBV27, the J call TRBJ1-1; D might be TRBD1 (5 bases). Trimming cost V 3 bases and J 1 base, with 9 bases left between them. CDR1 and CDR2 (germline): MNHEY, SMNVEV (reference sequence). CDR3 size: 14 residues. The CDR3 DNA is TGTGCCAGCAGTTTTATCGACAGGAACACTGAAGCTTTCTTT. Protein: CASSFIDRNTEAFF.

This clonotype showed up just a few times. The CDR3 region has the DNA TGCAGTGCTGTCCGGGACAGAAACAATGAGCAGTTCTTC. This gives the protein CSAVRDRNNEQFF. V is TRBV20-1 and J is TRBJ2-1, with TRBD1 matching 7 bases. Germline CDR1 and CDR2: DFQATT and SNEGSKA (reference sequence). CDR3 length equals 13 residues. J lost 5 bases, V lost 5 bases, and 6 bases had no gene match.

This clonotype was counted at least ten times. The CDR3 region has the DNA TGTGCCTGGAGTCCACCTTCCCCCAGGGTCACTGAAGCTTTCTTT. Translation: CAWSPPSPRVTEAFF. The chain combines TRBV30 with TRBJ1-1; TRBD1 might be the D (5 bases). Germline V gene lookup returns CDR1 GTSNPN and CDR2 SVGIG (reference sequence). This CDR3 is 15 amino acids long. Trimming took 2 bases from V and 4 from J, leaving 17 bases between them.

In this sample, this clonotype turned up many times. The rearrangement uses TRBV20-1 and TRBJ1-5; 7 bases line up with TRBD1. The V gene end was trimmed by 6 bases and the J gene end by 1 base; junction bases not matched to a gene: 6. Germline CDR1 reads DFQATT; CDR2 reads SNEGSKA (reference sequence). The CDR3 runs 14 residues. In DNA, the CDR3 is TGCAGTGCCGCAGGGGGGCCAAGCAATCAGCCCCAGCATTTT. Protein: CSAAGGPSNQPQHF.

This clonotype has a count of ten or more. CDR3 nucleotide sequence: TGTGCCAGCAGTTTCGCTCTCCCCTACGAGCAGTACTTC. Its translation: CASSFALPYEQYF. V and J are TRBV28 and TRBJ2-7; D is unresolved. Trimming took 3 bases from V and 2 from J, leaving 8 bases between them. The germline CDR1 and CDR2 sequences are MDHEN and SYDVKM. This CDR3 is built from 13 residues.

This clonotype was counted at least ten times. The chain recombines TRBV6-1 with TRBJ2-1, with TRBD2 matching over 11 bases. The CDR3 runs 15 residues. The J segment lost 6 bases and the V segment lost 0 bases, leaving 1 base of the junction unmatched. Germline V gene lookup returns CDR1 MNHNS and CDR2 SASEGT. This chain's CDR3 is CASSEASGGANEQFF. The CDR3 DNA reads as TGTGCCAGCAGTGAAGCTAGCGGGGGGGCCAATGAGCAGTTCTTC.

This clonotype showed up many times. The CDR3 nucleotides read TGTGCCACCGGGAACGCCTACGAGCAGTACTTC. Protein: CATGNAYEQYF. The chain employs TRBV2 and TRBJ2-7, with a tentative D call TRBD2 (5 bases). V was shortened by 10 bases and J by 2 bases, with 9 bases between the two germline ends. This CDR3 is built from 11 residues. Germline V gives CDR1 SNHLY, CDR2 FYNNEI.

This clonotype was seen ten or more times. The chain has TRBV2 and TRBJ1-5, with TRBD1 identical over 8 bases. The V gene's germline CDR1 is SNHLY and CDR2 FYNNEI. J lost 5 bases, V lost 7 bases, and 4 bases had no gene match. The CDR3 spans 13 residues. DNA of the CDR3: TGTGCCAGCAATACAGGGGGGGATCAGCCCCAGCATTTT. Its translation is CASNTGGDQPQHF.

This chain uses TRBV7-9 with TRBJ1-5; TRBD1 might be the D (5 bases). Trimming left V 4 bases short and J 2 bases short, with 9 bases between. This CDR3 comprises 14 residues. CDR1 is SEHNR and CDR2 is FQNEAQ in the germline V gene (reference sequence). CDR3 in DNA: TGTGCCAGCAGCTCCGGGGACGGCAATCAGCCCCAGCATTTT. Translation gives CASSSGDGNQPQHF.

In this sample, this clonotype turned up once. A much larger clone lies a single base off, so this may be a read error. DNA for the CDR3: TGCGCCAGCAGCTTGGCCCTACTAGCGGGGGGGCTTCGTAAGCAGTTCTTC. Protein product: CASSLALLAGGLRKQFF. This chain uses TRBV5-1 with TRBJ2-1, with TRBD2 identical over 13 bases. The germline CDR1 and CDR2 sequences are SGHRS and YFSETQ. The CDR3 length is 17 residues. After removal of 0 bases from V and 11 bases from J, the junction contained 11 bases not matched to a gene.

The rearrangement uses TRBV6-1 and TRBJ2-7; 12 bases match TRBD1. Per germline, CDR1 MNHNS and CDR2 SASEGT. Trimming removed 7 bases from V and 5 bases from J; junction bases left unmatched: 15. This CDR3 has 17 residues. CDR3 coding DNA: TGTGCCAGCAAACCTCTTAGGGGCGGGACAGGGGGCCACGAGCAGTACTTC. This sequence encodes CASKPLRGGTGGHEQYF.

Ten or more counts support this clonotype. The chain's CDR3 is CASSLVRPDSPLHF. CDR3 nucleotides: TGTGCCAGCAGCTTAGTTCGGCCCGACTCACCCCTCCACTTT. The chain recombines TRBV11-2 with TRBJ1-6; D uncertain. Germline V gene sequence: CDR1 SGHAT, CDR2 FQNNGV. CDR3 length: 14 amino acids. With 1 base removed from V and 10 bases from J, the gap between germline ends came to 11 bases.

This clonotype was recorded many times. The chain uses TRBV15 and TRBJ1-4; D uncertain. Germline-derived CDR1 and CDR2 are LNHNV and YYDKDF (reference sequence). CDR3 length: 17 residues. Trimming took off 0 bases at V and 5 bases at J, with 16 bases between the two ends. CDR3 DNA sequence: TGTGCCACCAGCAGAGATCTCCGGTCAGAGGACAATGAAAAACTGTTTTTT. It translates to CATSRDLRSEDNEKLFF.

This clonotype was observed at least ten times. The chain's CDR3 is CASSDALEDTQYF. The CDR3, as DNA: TGTGCCAGCAGTGATGCCTTGGAAGATACGCAGTATTTT. The rearrangement links TRBV6-1 to TRBJ2-3; no reliable D call. CDR3 length: 13 amino acids. Germline V gene lookup returns CDR1 MNHNS and CDR2 SASEGT. V shed 3 bases and J shed 5 bases, with 9 bases lying between them.

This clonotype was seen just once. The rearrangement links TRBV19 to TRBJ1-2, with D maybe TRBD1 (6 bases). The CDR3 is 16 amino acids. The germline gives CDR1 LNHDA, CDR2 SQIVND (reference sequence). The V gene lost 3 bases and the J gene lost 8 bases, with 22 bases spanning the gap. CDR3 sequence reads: CASSIFQAAGAIGYTF. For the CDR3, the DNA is TGTGCCAGTAGTATTTTTCAGGCGGCGGGGGCTATAGGCTACACCTTC.

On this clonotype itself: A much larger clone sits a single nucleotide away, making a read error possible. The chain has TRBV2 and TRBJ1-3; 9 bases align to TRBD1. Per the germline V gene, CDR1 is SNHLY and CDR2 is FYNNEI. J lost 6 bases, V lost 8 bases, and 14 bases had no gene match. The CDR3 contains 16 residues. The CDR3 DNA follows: TGTGCCAGCGGTGCCTCGGTCGGGACAGGGACAAACACCATATATTTT. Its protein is CASGASVGTGTNTIYF.

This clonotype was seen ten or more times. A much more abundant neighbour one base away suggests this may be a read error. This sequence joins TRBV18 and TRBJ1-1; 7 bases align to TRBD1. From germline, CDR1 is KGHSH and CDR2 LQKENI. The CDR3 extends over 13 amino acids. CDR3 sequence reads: CASSPGQNTEALF. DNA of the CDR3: TGTGCCAGCTCACCGGGACAGAACACTGAAGCTCTCTTT.

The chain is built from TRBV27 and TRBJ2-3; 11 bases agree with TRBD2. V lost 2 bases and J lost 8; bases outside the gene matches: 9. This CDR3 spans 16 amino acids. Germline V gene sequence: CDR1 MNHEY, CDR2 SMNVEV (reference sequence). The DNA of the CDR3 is TGTGCCAGCAGTTTAATTAGCGGGGGGGGAACGGCTACGCAGTATTTT. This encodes CASSLISGGGTATQYF.

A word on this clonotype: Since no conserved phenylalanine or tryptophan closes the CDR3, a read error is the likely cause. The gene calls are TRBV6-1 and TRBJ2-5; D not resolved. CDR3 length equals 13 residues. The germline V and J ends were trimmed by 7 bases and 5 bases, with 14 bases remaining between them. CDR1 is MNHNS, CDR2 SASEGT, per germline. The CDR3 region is CASTDGRYETQYL. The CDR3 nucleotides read TGTGCCAGCACTGACGGGCGGTACGAGACCCAGTACCTC.

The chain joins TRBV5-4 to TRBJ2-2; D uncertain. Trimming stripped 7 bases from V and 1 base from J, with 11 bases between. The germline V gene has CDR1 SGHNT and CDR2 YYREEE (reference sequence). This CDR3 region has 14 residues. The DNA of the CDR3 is TGTGCCAGCCGTCCCGGGCAGAACACCGGGGAGCTGTTTTTT. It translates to CASRPGQNTGELFF.

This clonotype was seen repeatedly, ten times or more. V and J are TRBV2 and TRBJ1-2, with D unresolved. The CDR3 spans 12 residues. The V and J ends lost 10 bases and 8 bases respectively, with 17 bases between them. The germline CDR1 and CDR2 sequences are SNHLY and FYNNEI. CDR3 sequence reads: CAIKDALRGYTF. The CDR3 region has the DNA TGTGCCATCAAGGACGCCCTAAGGGGCTACACCTTC.